This T cell receptor beta chain came from a study of blood T cell repertoires in COVID-19. Study in general: Sample material is recorded as cDNA or gDNA derived from T cells, B-cell-depleted T cells, or PBMCs.

As handled by the study authors: Cell counts per sample came from amplifying reference gene primers. The table came from immunoSEQ multiplex PCR; TCRdb's copy has only in-frame clones and leaves some out. V and J calls and clone size come straight from that table; D and trimming were deduced from the DNA. The sample lists about 26,000 clones, more than 85% occurring once. V was trimmed by 3 bases and J by 5 bases, leaving 16 bases between them. Germline CDR1 is LNHNV and CDR2 is YYDKDF (reference sequence). The CDR3 length is 15 residues. Sequencing used peripheral blood. The sequence was obtained from a human donor in a cohort sampled during active COVID-19. The chain has TRBV15 and TRBJ2-5; possibly TRBD2 for D (6 bases). As DNA, the CDR3 is TGTGCCACCAGCAGCAGGAGGGCTGGGAGGGAGACCCAGTACTTC. It translates to CATSSRRAGRETQYF.